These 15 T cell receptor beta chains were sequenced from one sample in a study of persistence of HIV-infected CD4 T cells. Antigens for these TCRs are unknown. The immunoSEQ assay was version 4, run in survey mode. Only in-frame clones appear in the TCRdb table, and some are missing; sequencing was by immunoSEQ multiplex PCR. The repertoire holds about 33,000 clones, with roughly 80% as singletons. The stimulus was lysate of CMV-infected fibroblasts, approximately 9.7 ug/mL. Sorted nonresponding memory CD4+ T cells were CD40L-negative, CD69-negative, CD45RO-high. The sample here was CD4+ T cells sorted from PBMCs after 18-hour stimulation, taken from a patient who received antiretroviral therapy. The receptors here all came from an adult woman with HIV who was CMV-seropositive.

CDR3 sequence reads: CASSFSDRVAHEQYF. In DNA form, the CDR3 reads TGTGCCAGCAGTTTTAGTGACAGAGTCGCCCACGAGCAGTACTTC. J is TRBJ2-7 and V is TRBV27, with D perhaps matching TRBD1 (5 bases). This CDR3 has 15 amino acids. V lost 3 bases to trimming and J lost 5 bases, with 17 bases between them. CDR1 MNHEY and CDR2 SMNVEV come from the germline V gene (reference sequence).

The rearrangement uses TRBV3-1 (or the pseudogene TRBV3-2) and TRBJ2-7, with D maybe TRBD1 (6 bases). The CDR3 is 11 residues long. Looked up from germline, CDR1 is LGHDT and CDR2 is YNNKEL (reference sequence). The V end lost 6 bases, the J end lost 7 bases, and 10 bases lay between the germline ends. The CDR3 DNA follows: TGTGCCAGCAGTAAAGGGACAGAGCAGTACTTC. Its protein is CASSKGTEQYF.

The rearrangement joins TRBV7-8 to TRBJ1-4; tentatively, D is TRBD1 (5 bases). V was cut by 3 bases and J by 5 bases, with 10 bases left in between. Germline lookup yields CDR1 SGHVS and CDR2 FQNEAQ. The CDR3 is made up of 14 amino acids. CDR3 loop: CASSFGQGNEKLFF. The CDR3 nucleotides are TGTGCCAGCAGCTTCGGGCAGGGAAATGAAAAACTGTTTTTT.

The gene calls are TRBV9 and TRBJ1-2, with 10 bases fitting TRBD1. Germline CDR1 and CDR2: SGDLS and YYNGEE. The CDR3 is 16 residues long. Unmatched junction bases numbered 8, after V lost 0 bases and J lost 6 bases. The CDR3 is CASSVAVVGTGDGYTF. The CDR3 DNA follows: TGTGCCAGCAGCGTAGCGGTCGTTGGGACAGGGGATGGCTACACCTTC. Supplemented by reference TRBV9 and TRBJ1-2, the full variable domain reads DSGVTQTPKHLITATGQRVTLRCSPRSGDLSVYWYQQSLDQGLQFLIQYYNGEERAKGNILERFSAQQFPDLHSELNLSSLELGDSALYFCASSVAVVGTGDGYTFGSGTRLTVV.

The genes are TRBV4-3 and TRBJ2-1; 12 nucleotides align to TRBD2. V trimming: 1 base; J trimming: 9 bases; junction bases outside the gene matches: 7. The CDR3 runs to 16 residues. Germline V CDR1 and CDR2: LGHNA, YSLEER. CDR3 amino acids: CASSQVLAGGPGEQFF. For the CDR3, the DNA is TGCGCCAGCAGCCAAGTTCTAGCGGGGGGGCCGGGTGAGCAGTTCTTC.

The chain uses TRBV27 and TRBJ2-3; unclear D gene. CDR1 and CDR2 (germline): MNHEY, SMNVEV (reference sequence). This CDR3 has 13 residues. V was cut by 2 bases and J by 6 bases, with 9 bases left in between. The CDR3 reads CASSLAPRDTQYF. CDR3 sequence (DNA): TGTGCCAGCAGTTTAGCCCCTCGGGATACGCAGTATTTT.

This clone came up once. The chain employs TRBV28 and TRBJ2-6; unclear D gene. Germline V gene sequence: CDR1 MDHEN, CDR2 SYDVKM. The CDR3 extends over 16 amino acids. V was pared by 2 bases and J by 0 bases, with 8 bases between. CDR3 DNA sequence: TGTGCCAGCAGTTTAGACCGACACTCTGGGGCCAACGTCCTGACTTTC. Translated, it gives CASSLDRHSGANVLTF.

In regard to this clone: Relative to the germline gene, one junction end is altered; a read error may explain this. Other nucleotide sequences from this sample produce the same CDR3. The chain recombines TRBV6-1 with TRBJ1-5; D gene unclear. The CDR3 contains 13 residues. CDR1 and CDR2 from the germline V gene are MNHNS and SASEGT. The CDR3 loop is CASSEFRGQPQHF. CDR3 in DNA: TGCGCCAGCAGTGAATTTCGGGGTCAGCCCCAGCATTTT.

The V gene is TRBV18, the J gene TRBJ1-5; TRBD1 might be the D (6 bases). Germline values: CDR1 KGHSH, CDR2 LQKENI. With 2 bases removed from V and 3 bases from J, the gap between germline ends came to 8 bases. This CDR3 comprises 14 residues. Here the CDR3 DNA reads TGTGCCAGCTCACCATCAGGGGTCAATCAGCCCCAGCATTTT. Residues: CASSPSGVNQPQHF.

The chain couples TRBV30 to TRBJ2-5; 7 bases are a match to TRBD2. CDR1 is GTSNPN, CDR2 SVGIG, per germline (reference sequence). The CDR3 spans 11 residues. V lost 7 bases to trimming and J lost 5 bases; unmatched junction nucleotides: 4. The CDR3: CASAGRETQYF. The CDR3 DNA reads TGTGCCTCAGCGGGGAGGGAGACCCAGTACTTC.

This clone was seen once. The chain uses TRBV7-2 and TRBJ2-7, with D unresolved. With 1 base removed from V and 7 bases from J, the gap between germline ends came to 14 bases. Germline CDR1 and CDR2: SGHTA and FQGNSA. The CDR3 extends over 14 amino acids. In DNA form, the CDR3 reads TGTGCCAGCAGCTTAGGTTCCCGACCGAGGGAGCAGTACTTC. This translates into CASSLGSRPREQYF.

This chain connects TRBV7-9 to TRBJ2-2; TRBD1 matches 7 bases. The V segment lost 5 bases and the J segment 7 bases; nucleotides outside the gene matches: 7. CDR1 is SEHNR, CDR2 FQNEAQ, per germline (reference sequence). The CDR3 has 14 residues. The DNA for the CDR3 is TGTGCCAGCAGCCTACAGGGGTCGAACGGGGAGCTGTTTTTT. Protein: CASSLQGSNGELFF.

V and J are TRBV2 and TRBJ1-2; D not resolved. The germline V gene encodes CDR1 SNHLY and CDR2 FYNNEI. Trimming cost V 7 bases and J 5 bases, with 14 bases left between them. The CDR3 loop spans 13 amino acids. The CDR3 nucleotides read TGTGCCAGCATCAAGGGAGAAGAGTATGGCTACACCTTC. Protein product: CASIKGEEYGYTF.

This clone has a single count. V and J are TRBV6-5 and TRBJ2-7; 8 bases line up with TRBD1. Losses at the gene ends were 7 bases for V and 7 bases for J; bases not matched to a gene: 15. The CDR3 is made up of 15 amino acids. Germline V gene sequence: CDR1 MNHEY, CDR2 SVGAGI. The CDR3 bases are TGTGCCAGCACCCGGACAGGGTCGGGGTTGGGGGAGCAGTACTTC. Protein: CASTRTGSGLGEQYF.

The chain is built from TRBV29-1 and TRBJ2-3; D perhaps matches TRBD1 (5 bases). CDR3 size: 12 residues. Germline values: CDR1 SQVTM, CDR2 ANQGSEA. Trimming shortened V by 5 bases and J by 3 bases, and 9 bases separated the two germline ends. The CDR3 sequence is CSVSKGTDTQYF. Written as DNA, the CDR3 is TGCAGCGTTTCCAAGGGGACAGATACGCAGTATTTT.